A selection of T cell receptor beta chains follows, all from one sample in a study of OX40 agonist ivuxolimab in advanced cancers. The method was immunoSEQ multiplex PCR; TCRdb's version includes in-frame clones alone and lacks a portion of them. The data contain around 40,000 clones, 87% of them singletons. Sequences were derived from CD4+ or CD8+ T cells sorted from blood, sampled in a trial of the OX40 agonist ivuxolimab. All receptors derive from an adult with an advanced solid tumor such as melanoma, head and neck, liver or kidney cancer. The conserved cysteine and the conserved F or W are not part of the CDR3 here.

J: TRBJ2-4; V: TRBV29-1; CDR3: SAARQGRNIQY
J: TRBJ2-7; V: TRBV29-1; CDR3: SAQARDGVRQY
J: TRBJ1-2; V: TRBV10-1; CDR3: ASSRDRSYGYT
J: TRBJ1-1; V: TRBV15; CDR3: ATSRDFGRGSEAF
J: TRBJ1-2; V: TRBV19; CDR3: ASSIGQGIGYT
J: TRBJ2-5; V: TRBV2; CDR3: ASRVPTGGRGTQY
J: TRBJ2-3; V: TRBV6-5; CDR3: ASSYSNPADTQY
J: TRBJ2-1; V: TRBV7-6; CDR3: ASSRLAQSSYNEQF
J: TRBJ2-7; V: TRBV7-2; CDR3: ASSFGQDSEQY
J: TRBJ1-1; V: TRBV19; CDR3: ASSREGQQEAF
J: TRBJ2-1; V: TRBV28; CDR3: ASSAMDPGTGPYNEQF
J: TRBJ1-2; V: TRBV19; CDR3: ASSIRGLNYGYT
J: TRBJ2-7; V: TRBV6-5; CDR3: ASSYTYNFQSYEQY
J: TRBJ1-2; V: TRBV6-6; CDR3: ASSYVPDYYGYT
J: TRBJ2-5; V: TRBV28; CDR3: ASSSNSGRGRETQY
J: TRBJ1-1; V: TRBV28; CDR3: ASRPDSPLNTEAF
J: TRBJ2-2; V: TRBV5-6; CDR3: ASNRGQGEIGELF
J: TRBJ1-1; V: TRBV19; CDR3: ASRGDTSGEAF
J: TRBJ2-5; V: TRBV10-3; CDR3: AISETSGKETQY
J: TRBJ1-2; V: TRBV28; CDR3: ASSSDRVYGYT
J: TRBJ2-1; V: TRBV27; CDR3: ASSLYDRGGQF
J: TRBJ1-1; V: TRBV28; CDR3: ASSLDPQGEAF
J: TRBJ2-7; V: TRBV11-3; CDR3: ASSFGVWGNSYEQY
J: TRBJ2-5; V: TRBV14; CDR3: ASSQLQGAKETQY
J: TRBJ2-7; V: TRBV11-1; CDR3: ASSPLALATGQY
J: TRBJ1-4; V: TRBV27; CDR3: ASSLSAVDGFEKLF
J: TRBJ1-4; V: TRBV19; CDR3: ASSIGDNNEKLF
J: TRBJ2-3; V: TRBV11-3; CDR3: ASSSGFVSTDTQY
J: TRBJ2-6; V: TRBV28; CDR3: ASSLSGTAGANVLT
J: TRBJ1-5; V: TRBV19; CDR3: ASSLVYQRNSNQPQH
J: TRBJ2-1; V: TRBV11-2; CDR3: ASSFGGRNNEQF
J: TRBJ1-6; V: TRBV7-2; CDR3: ASSLGTEVFLH
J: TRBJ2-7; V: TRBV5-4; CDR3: ASSLGGVGEQY
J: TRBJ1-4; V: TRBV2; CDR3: ASTFGTLNEKLF
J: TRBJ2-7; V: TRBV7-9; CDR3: ASSEGQGVPYEQY
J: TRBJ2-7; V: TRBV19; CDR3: ASSIDGGIYGYEQY
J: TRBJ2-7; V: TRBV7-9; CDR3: ASSWGTGGIYEQY
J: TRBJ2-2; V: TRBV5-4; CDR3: ASSNSNTGELF
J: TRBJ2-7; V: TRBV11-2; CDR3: ASSSRGDHEQY
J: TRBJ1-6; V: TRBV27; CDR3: ASSSGTEESPLH
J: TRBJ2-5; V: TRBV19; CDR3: ASSIHRVETQY
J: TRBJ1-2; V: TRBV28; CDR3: ASSLWGTDGYT
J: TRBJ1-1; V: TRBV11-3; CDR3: ASSLGRMNTEAF
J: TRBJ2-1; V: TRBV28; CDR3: ASSYSTITEQF
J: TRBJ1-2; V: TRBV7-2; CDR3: ASSLSPEDYGYT
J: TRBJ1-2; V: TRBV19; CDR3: ASSMLEGYGYT
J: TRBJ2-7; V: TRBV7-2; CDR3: ASSSGTGAYEQY
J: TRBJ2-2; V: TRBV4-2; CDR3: ASSHSSGRANGELF
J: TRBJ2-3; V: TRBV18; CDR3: ASEQSTDTQY
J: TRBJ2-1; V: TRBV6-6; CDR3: ASRWTSGTYNEQF
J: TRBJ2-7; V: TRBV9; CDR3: ASSESLGLSYEQY
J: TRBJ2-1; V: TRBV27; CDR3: ASSLSGLAGGEQF
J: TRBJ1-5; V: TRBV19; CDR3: ASSIPRGGQPQH
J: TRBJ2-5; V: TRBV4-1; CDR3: ASSQDELAGETQY
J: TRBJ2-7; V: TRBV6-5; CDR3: ASIPPGGRREQY
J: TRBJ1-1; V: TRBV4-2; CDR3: ASSQVEKQGTEAF
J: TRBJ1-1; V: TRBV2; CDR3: ASSSSMNTEAF
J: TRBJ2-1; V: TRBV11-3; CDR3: ASSLDRGLYNEQF
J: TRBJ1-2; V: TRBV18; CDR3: ASSPRDRADGYT